This T cell receptor (beta chain) comes out of a study of blood T cell repertoires in COVID-19. In the source study's methods: Reference gene primer amplification yielded estimated nucleated cell counts. The table came from immunoSEQ multiplex PCR; TCRdb's copy has only in-frame clones and leaves some out. The V and J calls and clone size come from that table; D and trimming were worked out from the DNA. This table has a few hundred thousand clones, about four fifths appearing once. There are a few counts of this clone. The ends lost 5 bases at V and 6 bases at J; junction bases unmatched: 12. Germline CDR1 is SGHTA and CDR2 is FQGTGA. The CDR3 totals 17 residues.

The source material was PBMCs or T cells enriched from blood (not recorded which). The sequence derives from a man over 45 who had recovered from COVID-19. The rearrangement links TRBV7-3 to TRBJ2-3, with 12 bases aligning to TRBD2. The CDR3, as DNA: TGTGCCAGCAGCCGATCCGAGACTAGCGGGAGAGAGGATACGCAGTATTTT. Translated: CASSRSETSGREDTQYF.